This entry lists 13 T cell receptor beta chains sequenced from one sample in a study of blood T cell repertoires in COVID-19. Some clones are missing from TCRdb's copy, which holds only in-frame ones; the method was immunoSEQ multiplex PCR. In the table there are 290,000 or so clones, just over 90% of which are singletons. The sample taken for sequencing was peripheral blood. Receptors originate from a woman aged 25 to 39 with COVID-19, enrolled during active disease.

The chain is built from TRBV5-1 and TRBJ2-3; 7 bases are shared with TRBD2. From germline, CDR1 is SGHRS and CDR2 YFSETQ. The CDR3 totals 13 residues. Trimming at V came to 4 bases and at J to 6 bases, leaving 5 bases not matched to a gene. CDR3 sequence reads: CASSPELADTQYF. The CDR3 bases are TGCGCCAGCAGCCCGGAACTAGCGGATACGCAGTATTTT.

The chain links TRBV11-2 to TRBJ1-3, with 9 bases identical to TRBD1. V lost 5 bases and J lost 2; bases outside the gene matches: 4. CDR3 length: 15 residues. The germline V gene encodes CDR1 SGHAT and CDR2 FQNNGV. The CDR3, as DNA: TGTGCCAGCAGCCACAACAGGGGGCCTGGAAACACCATATATTTT. Protein: CASSHNRGPGNTIYF.

The genes are TRBV20-1 and TRBJ1-3, with a weak D call TRBD1 (5 bases). The CDR3 length is 15 residues. Germline CDR1 and CDR2: DFQATT and SNEGSKA (reference sequence). Trimming removed 3 bases at V and 2 bases at J, with 14 bases between. The DNA for the CDR3 is TGCAGTGCTAGTCCCCGGGACTCCACTGGAAACACCATATATTTT. Amino acid sequence: CSASPRDSTGNTIYF.

J is TRBJ2-2 and V is TRBV20-1; weak D call: TRBD2 (5 bases). Per the germline V gene, CDR1 is DFQATT and CDR2 is SNEGSKA (reference sequence). V lost 3 bases to trimming and J lost 1 base, with 12 bases between them. There are 15 residues in the CDR3. Here the CDR3 reads CSASLRGRNTGELFF. CDR3 nucleotide sequence: TGCAGTGCTAGTCTCCGGGGTCGGAACACCGGGGAGCTGTTTTTT.

Concerning this clone: Other DNA sequences of this sample code for an identical CDR3. This chain connects TRBV19 to TRBJ1-4, with a possible D match to TRBD1 (5 bases). The CDR3 runs to 12 residues. V was trimmed by 1 base and J by 8 bases, leaving 5 bases between them. CDR1 LNHDA and CDR2 SQIVND come from the germline V gene (reference sequence). Here the CDR3 reads CASSIGGEKLFF. In nucleotides, the CDR3 is TGTGCCAGTAGTATAGGGGGCGAAAAACTGTTTTTT.

The gene calls are TRBV7-9 and TRBJ1-1; tentative D call: TRBD1 (5 bases). The CDR3 length is 15 residues. The V and J ends lost 1 base and 4 bases respectively, with 13 bases between them. Germline V CDR1 and CDR2: SEHNR, FQNEAQ (reference sequence). The CDR3 loop is CASSLGSMGGTEAFF. Here the CDR3 DNA reads TGTGCCAGCAGCTTAGGTTCCATGGGGGGCACTGAAGCTTTCTTT.

The rearrangement joins TRBV4-1 to TRBJ1-5; no reliable D call. The germline V and J ends were trimmed by 1 base and 6 bases, with 10 bases remaining between them. The CDR3 loop spans 14 amino acids. The germline gives CDR1 MGHRA, CDR2 YSYEKL. As DNA, the CDR3 is TGCGCCAGCAGCCAAGGCCGGGAGCTTCAGCCCCAGCATTTT. Translated, it gives CASSQGRELQPQHF.

V is TRBV9 and J is TRBJ1-1; 7 nucleotides line up with TRBD1. V shed 5 bases and J 1 base; nucleotides not matched to a gene: 5. This CDR3 is built from 14 residues. Per germline, CDR1 SGDLS and CDR2 YYNGEE. The CDR3 protein is CASSGQASNTEAFF. The CDR3 nucleotides are TGTGCCAGCAGTGGACAGGCTTCGAACACTGAAGCTTTCTTT.

This rearrangement joins TRBV15 to TRBJ2-1; tentatively, D is TRBD2 (6 bases). Germline lookup yields CDR1 LNHNV and CDR2 YYDKDF (reference sequence). Trimming cost V 6 bases and J 4 bases, with 10 bases left between them. The CDR3 is 13 amino acids. The CDR3, as DNA: TGTGCCACCAGGATTGGGACTTACAATGAGCAGTTCTTC. This encodes CATRIGTYNEQFF.

The chain couples TRBV30 to TRBJ1-2; a possible D gene is TRBD1 (5 bases). Trimming removed 0 bases from V and 6 bases from J, with 11 bases in between. Germline V CDR1 and CDR2: GTSNPN, SVGIG (reference sequence). This CDR3 is built from 13 residues. The CDR3 DNA is TGTGCCTGGAGTGTGCGGGGCACTAATGGCTACACCTTC. Amino acid sequence: CAWSVRGTNGYTF.

The rearrangement joins TRBV2 to TRBJ2-7; TRBD1 matches at 9 bases. The J segment lost 3 bases and the V segment lost 7 bases, leaving 4 bases of the junction unmatched. CDR1 and CDR2 from the germline V gene are SNHLY and FYNNEI. The CDR3 loop spans 13 amino acids. The CDR3 coding sequence is TGTGCCAGCACATCGACAGGGGGCTACGAGCAGTACTTC. Encoded protein: CASTSTGGYEQYF.

The CDR3: CASRRGGRLGYTF. The CDR3 DNA reads TGTGCCAGCAGGCGGGGGGGGCGGTTGGGCTACACCTTC. V is TRBV6-4 and J is TRBJ1-2, with D possibly TRBD1 on 6 matching bases. Trimming cost V 6 bases and J 8 bases, with 16 bases left between them. The germline V gene encodes CDR1 MRHNA and CDR2 SNTAGT. This CDR3 region has 13 residues.

The chain combines TRBV6-6 with TRBJ2-7; TRBD1 matches at 7 bases. The J segment lost 5 bases and the V segment lost 4 bases, leaving 5 bases of the junction unmatched. This CDR3 region has 13 residues. Germline V gene data show CDR1 as MNHNY and CDR2 as SVGAGI (reference sequence). CDR3 sequence reads: CASSSDRADEQYF. The CDR3 coding sequence is TGTGCCAGCAGTTCCGACAGGGCGGACGAGCAGTACTTC.